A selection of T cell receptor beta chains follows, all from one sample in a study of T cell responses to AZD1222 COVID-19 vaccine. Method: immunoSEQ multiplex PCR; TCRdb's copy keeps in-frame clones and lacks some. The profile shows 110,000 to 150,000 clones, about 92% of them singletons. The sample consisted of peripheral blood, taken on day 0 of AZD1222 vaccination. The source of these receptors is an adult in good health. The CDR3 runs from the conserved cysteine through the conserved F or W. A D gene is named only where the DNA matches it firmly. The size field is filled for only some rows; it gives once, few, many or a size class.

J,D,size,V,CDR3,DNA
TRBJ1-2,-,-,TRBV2,CASSEIYGLGYGYTF,TGTGCCAGCAGTGAAATATATGGGCTCGGGTATGGCTACACCTTC
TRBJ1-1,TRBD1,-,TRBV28,CASSYGQGGTEAFF,TGTGCCAGCAGTTACGGACAGGGAGGCACTGAAGCTTTCTTT
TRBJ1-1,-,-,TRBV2,CASFPGLVRNTEAFF,TGTGCCAGCTTCCCAGGGCTTGTAAGGAACACTGAAGCTTTCTTT
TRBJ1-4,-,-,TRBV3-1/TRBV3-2,CASSPFRTNEKLFF,TGTGCCAGCAGCCCCTTTAGGACTAATGAAAAACTGTTTTTT
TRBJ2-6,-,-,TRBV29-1,CSAYISSGANVLTF,TGCAGCGCTTATATCAGCTCTGGGGCCAACGTCCTGACTTTC
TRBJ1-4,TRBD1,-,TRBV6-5,CASNRDRGQEKLFF,TGTGCCAGCAACCGGGACAGGGGACAAGAAAAACTGTTTTTT
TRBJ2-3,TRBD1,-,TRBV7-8,CASSLGRQGSGTDTQYF,TGTGCCAGCAGCTTAGGGCGACAGGGTTCGGGCACAGATACGCAGTATTTT
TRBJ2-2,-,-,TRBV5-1,CASSLTGSGTGELFF,TGCGCCAGCAGCTTGACAGGTTCGGGCACCGGGGAGCTGTTTTTT
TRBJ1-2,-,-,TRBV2,CANDPRGGREYGYTF,TGTGCCAACGACCCTCGGGGGGGTCGTGAGTATGGCTACACCTTC
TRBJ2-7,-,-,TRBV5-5,CASRRVDNPYEQYF,TGTGCCAGCAGGAGGGTGGACAACCCCTACGAGCAGTACTTC
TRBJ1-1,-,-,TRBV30,CAWSGGVSAEAFF,TGTGCCTGGAGTGGCGGGGTCTCTGCTGAAGCTTTCTTT
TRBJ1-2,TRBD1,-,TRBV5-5,CASSERFQGGHGYTF,TGTGCCAGCAGCGAACGCTTTCAGGGGGGGCATGGCTACACCTTC
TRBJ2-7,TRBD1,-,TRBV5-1,CASSLALGQGPYEQYF,TGCGCCAGCAGCTTGGCCTTGGGACAGGGCCCCTACGAGCAGTACTTC
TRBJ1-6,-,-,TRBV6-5,CASGESYNSPLHF,TGTGCCAGTGGAGAATCCTATAATTCACCCCTCCACTTT
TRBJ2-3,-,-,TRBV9,CASSASLGSTDTQYF,TGTGCCAGCAGCGCCAGCCTGGGGAGCACAGATACGCAGTATTTT
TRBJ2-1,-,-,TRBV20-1,CSATGHYEQFF,TGCAGTGCTACGGGACACTATGAGCAGTTCTTC
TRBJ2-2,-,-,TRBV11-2,CASDGGDFTRDALIGELFF,TGTGCCAGCGACGGGGGAGATTTTACAAGGGACGCTTTAATCGGGGAGCTGTTTTTT
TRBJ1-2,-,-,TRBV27,CASSLQGGWDYGYTF,TGTGCCAGCAGCCTTCAGGGAGGCTGGGACTATGGCTACACCTTC
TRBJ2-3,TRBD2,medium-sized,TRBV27,CASTYSGGDTQYF,TGTGCCAGCACCTATAGCGGGGGGGATACGCAGTATTTT
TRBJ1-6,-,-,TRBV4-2,CASSQQVMENNSPLHF,TGTGCCAGCAGCCAACAGGTGATGGAAAATAATTCACCCCTCCACTTT
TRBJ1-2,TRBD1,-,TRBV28,CATRGQGSNYGYTF,TGTGCCACCAGGGGACAGGGAAGTAACTATGGCTACACCTTC
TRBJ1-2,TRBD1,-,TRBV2,CASTSTGAGSYGYTF,TGTGCCAGCACCTCCACAGGGGCCGGGAGCTATGGCTACACCTTC
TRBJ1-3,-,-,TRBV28,CASRQNGVDTIYF,TGTGCCAGCAGGCAAAACGGCGTGGACACCATATATTTT
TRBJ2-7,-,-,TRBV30,CAWADGHSYEQYF,TGTGCCTGGGCCGACGGACACTCCTACGAGCAGTACTTC
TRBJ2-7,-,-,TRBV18,CASSRLGLEQYF,TGTGCCAGCTCGCGACTGGGCCTCGAGCAGTACTTC
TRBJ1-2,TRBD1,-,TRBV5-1,CASSPGQGGNYGYTF,TGCGCCAGCAGCCCGGGACAGGGTGGGAACTATGGCTACACCTTC
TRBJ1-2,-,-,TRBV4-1,CASSGLGGRLVAGYGYTF,TGCGCCAGCAGCGGCCTTGGGGGGCGGCTTGTCGCCGGCTATGGCTACACCTTC
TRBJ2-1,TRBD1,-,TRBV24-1,CAASDWDRGLNEQFF,TGTGCCGCCAGTGATTGGGACAGGGGGTTGAATGAGCAGTTCTTC
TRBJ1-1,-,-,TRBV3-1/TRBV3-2,CASSQGDRTEAFF,TGTGCCAGCAGCCAAGGGGATCGCACTGAAGCTTTCTTT
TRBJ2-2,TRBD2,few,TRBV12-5,CASVNLAGGITGELFF,TGTGCTAGTGTCAACCTAGCGGGGGGCATCACCGGGGAGCTGTTTTTT
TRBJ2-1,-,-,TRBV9,CASSVGGSYNEQFF,TGTGCCAGCAGCGTAGGGGGCTCCTACAATGAGCAGTTCTTC
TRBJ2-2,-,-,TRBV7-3,CASSLEVGAGELFF,TGTGCCAGCAGCTTAGAGGTCGGGGCCGGGGAGCTGTTTTTT
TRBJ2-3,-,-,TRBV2,CASSQELTDTQYF,TGTGCCAGCTCCCAGGAGCTCACAGATACGCAGTATTTT
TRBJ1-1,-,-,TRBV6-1,CASSEEWGSEAFF,TGTGCCAGCAGTGAAGAGTGGGGGTCTGAAGCTTTCTTT
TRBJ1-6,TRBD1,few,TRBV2,CASSDLTGPNSPLHF,TGTGCCAGCAGTGATTTGACAGGGCCTAATTCACCCCTCCACTTT
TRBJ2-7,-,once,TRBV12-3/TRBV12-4,CASSLFRGEQYF,TGTGCCAGCAGTTTATTCAGGGGCGAGCAGTACTTC
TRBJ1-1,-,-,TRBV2,CASDGGTQNTEAFF,TGTGCCAGTGATGGAGGCACACAAAACACTGAAGCTTTCTTT
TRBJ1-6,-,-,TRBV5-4,CASSFGLASPLHF,TGTGCCAGCAGCTTCGGTCTAGCTTCACCCCTCCACTTT
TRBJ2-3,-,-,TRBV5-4,CASSLTDTQYF,TGTGCCAGCAGCTTAACAGATACGCAGTATTTT
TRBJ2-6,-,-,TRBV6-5,CASSPVASGANVLTF,TGTGCCAGCAGTCCGGTCGCGTCGGGGGCCAACGTCCTGACTTTC
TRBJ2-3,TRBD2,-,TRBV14,CASSPRTSGGTDTQYF,TGTGCCAGCAGCCCCCGGACTAGCGGGGGCACAGATACGCAGTATTTT